The table lists the clone carrying this T cell receptor (beta chain) with a few counts. The antigen is unknown. The sample comes from a study of T cells in Graves' hyperthyroidism and ophthalmopathy. Regarding the study as a whole: Ophthalmopathy, which appeared later, was predicted by the model a median around 6.9 months before onset. Most thyroid-expanded clonotypes above 0.001 were also found in blood.

Trimming removed 3 bases from V and 2 bases from J, with 7 bases in between. The CDR3 runs to 13 residues. From germline, CDR1 is SGHRS and CDR2 YFSETQ. Amplification yielded TCR beta CDR3 regions, with RNA transcripts as the source. TCR CDR3 regions were first amplified by RT-PCR with HTBI primers. TCRdb re-called the multiplex PCR reads with MiXCR, one entry per CDR3 protein. The sample lists roughly 290,000 distinct CDR3 sequences, approximately 15% occurring once. The sequence was obtained from a woman aged 60 to 75 with Graves' ophthalmopathy. Sample: blood. The chain has TRBV5-1 and TRBJ2-3, with unresolved D. The CDR3 spells CASSSASTDTQYF. The CDR3 bases are TGCGCCAGCAGCTCCGCCTCCACAGATACGCAGTATTTT. Supplemented by reference TRBV5-1 and TRBJ2-3, the full variable domain reads KAGVTQTPRYLIKTRGQQVTLSCSPISGHRSVSWYQQTPGQGLQFLFEYFSETQRNKGNFPGRFSGRQFSNSRSEMNVSTLELGDSALYLCASSSASTDTQYFGPGTRLTVL.